The entry that follows covers one T cell receptor (beta chain) sequence. This clone has more than one count but fewer than ten. Its target antigen remains unknown. Per-base quality was not reported, and no clone a single base away is much larger than it. From each donor, a single peripheral blood sample of about 100 mL on average was drawn into heparinised tubes. Naive, central memory, regulatory and stem cell-like memory CD4+ T cells were sorted on a BD FACSAria II using a panel including CD45RO, CCR7, CD25, CD127, CD95 and CD27. A purity above 95% was achieved for all sorted populations. PBMCs were isolated immediately by Lymphoprep density gradient centrifugation and stained directly without culture. So that batch effects would be minimized, each experiment stained and sorted samples in pairs, pairing one healthy donor with one patient. The entire isolated RNA was reverse transcribed using the High Capacity cDNA Reverse Transcription Kit, and thus expressed TCRB transcripts were sequenced. Deep immunoSEQ sequencing was performed on naive, central memory and regulatory T cell samples, with an average of roughly 3.6 million total reads per sample. Sorted cells were lysed in RLT buffer and RNA was extracted with DNase-treated RNeasy Micro or Mini kits, depending on cell number. Each cell subset was processed on its own to prevent cross-contamination, while patient and healthy donor samples were processed together. The immunoSEQ multiplex PCR was used to amplify TCRB sequences from cDNA, yielding 87-bp fragments that span the CDR3 region. Sequencing of the amplicons was performed on the Illumina HiSeq platform. For the original study's pipeline: PCR bias was corrected computationally using synthetic template baselines, and reads within Hamming distance 2 were collapsed, with unmergeable singletons discarded. Reads were aligned to IMGT to assign V, D and J genes, CDR3 length, and insertions or deletions at six rearrangement sites. Clonotype counts were normalized to sorted cell number within each subset before computing true diversity and Gini coefficients with the tcR R package. Repertoire sharing was quantified using the overlap coefficient calculated on TCRB nucleotide sequences. Out-of-frame TCRB sequences from naive cells were analyzed as a proxy for the pre-selection repertoire. TCRdb carries this immuneACCESS record with in-frame sequences only. Its versions omit some clonotypes, under half of them owing to an unresolved V gene in the studies checked, with the rest unexplained. That table supplies the V and J calls and clone size; D and trimming were determined from the DNA. The sample contains 400,000 to 550,000 clones, 11% of them found a single time. The ten biggest clones cover over 0.035% of the sample.

The data were taken from a study of beta chain features in type 1 diabetes (dated by TCRdb to the late 2010s). Describing the broader study: Mean age, gender distribution, total cell number and subset yield were not different between patients and healthy donors. Across all samples, 90 million to 130 million sorted cells were examined, and cell number per subset correlated strongly with RNA yield. The study compared the TCRB repertoires of sorted circulating CD4+ T cell subsets in recently diagnosed type 1 diabetes patients with those in matched healthy donors. Naive and central memory subsets were obtained from all 30 or so donors, but regulatory and stem cell-like memory subsets were isolated from only 8 patients and 8 healthy donors.

Beyond this particular receptor, the publication reports: Naive, central memory and regulatory TCRB repertoires appeared to be more similar among patients than among healthy donors. Sequencing cDNA rather than genomic DNA could over-represent highly expressing activated cells, although activation and CD3 levels did not differ between groups. A moderate but significant shortening of TCRB CDR3 length was observed in type 1 diabetes patients in all four CD4+ subsets. HLA sub-analyses involved small numbers of individuals, so any influence of HLA type on TCRB rearrangement remained unresolved. PCR might favor shorter templates, but patient and control samples were amplified and corrected together, so any skew would affect both groups equally. At VDJ recombination sites, patients with type 1 diabetes made fewer insertions and deleted more nucleotides, a pattern implying thymic rearrangement abnormalities.

V is cut back by 4 bases and J by 3 bases, with 10 bases in the junction unmatched. The CDR3 holds 16 amino acids from the cysteine to the phenylalanine. Left in the record is the CDR3 DNA by itself, 48 bases read in frame from the first base. CDR1 is given as ENHRY and CDR2 as SYGVKD, both from the germline V gene. The source is a woman aged 18-30 years in good health. Recombination linked TRBV10-3 to TRBJ2-3; TRBD1 lines up with 7 middle nucleotides. The sample taken for sequencing was naive CD4+ T cells from blood. In the paper's terms, the cell subset or site label means: true naive CD4+ T cells. CDR3 reads: CAISGAGPGGTDTQYF. The sequenced DNA: TGTGCCATCAGTGGGGCCGGGCCAGGGGGAACAGATACGCAGTATTTT.